This passage covers 18 T cell receptor beta chains from one sample sequenced in a study of blood T cells in healthy people across ages. A sample-barcoded 5' primer and a J-beta primer mix were used in a second PCR of roughly 7 to 12 cycles. Each CDR3 protein gets one entry after TCRdb re-called the 5' RACE reads with MiXCR. The sample lists under 1,000,000 distinct CDR3 sequences, around 36% occurring once. The sequenced material came from blood. The receptors were sampled from a man younger than 30 in good health.

This clonotype has a handful of counts. CDR3 bases: TGTGCCATAATGACAGGGGGCACAGATACGCAGTATTTT. Encoded protein: CAIMTGGTDTQYF. The chain uses TRBV10-3 and TRBJ2-3; TRBD1 aligns across 8 bases. Germline trimming cut 9 bases from V and 1 base from J; bases unmatched to any gene: 3. The germline CDR1 and CDR2 sequences are ENHRY and SYGVKD. The length of the CDR3 is 13 residues.

In its sample, this clonotype was seen many times. J is TRBJ2-5 and V is TRBV12-3 or TRBV12-4; D unresolved. This CDR3 contains 13 residues. Trimming removed 3 bases from V and 2 bases from J, with 7 bases in between. The CDR3 bases are TGTGCCAGCAGTTTTCAGAAACAAGAGACCCAGTACTTC. Translated: CASSFQKQETQYF.

Worth noting for this clonotype: One base away lies a much larger clone, so this may be a sequencing read error. The chain uses TRBV7-2 and TRBJ2-7, with unresolved D. Germline lookup yields CDR1 SGHTA and CDR2 FQGNSA. The CDR3 runs 14 residues. The DNA for the CDR3 is TGTGCCAGCAGCTTAGACGGAGCCTCCGACGAGCAGTACTTC. Translation gives CASSLDGASDEQYF.

In its sample, this clonotype was seen a few times. This chain uses TRBV7-9 with TRBJ1-5, with D possibly being TRBD1 (6 bases). Per germline, CDR1 SEHNR and CDR2 FQNEAQ (reference sequence). V was cut by 4 bases and J by 7 bases, with 8 bases left in between. The CDR3 runs 12 residues. CDR3 coding DNA: TGTGCCAGCAGCTATCAGGGGCAGCCCCAGCATTTT. Protein: CASSYQGQPQHF.

This CDR3 reads CASSISATGRGFF. Written as DNA, the CDR3 is TGTGCCAGCAGTATTTCCGCGACAGGGAGGGGGTTCTTC. J is TRBJ2-1 and V is TRBV27; D is possibly TRBD1 or TRBD2 (7 bases each). Trimming removed 5 bases at V and 15 bases at J, with 20 bases between. CDR1 and CDR2 from the germline V gene are MNHEY and SMNVEV (reference sequence). The CDR3 runs to 13 residues.

This clonotype was seen only a few times. The V gene is TRBV7-8, the J gene TRBJ2-1, with 13 bases aligning to TRBD2. This CDR3 comprises 18 residues. The V gene's germline CDR1 is SGHVS and CDR2 FQNEAQ. With 5 bases clipped from V and 1 base from J, the junction kept 8 bases outside the gene matches. The CDR3 bases are TGTGCCAGCAGCCTAGGACTAGCGGGGGTTCCTTCCTACAATGAGCAGTTCTTC. Its protein product is CASSLGLAGVPSYNEQFF.

Note on this clonotype: This may be a read error: a much more frequent sequence differs by one nucleotide. The genes are TRBV10-3 and TRBJ2-7; TRBD1 aligns across 10 bases. Germline CDR1 reads ENHRY; CDR2 reads SYGVKD. The CDR3 is 14 amino acids. The CDR3 nucleotides read TGTGTCATCAGAGGAGACAGGGGGCCCTACGAGCAGTACTTC. Residues: CVIRGDRGPYEQYF.

In regard to this clonotype: A much larger clone differs by one base, so this may be a read error. The J gene is TRBJ2-7, the V gene TRBV7-2; D call uncertain. CDR3 length equals 11 residues. V gave up 6 bases and J gave up 2 bases, with 5 bases separating them. The germline V gene has CDR1 SGHTA and CDR2 FQGNSA. CDR3 sequence (DNA): TGTGCCAGCAGAGAAACCTACGAGCAGTACTTC. Protein sequence: CASRETYEQYF.

This chain joins TRBV20-1 and TRBJ1-1; D is unclear. Germline V gene lookup returns CDR1 DFQATT and CDR2 SNEGSKA (reference sequence). Trimming took off 5 bases at V and 4 bases at J, with 14 bases between the two ends. The CDR3 consists of 13 residues. The CDR3 DNA reads TGCAGTGCTTACCCGAACGCGGGCACTGAAGCTTTCTTT. This encodes CSAYPNAGTEAFF.

This clonotype was picked up a small number of times. This chain links TRBV7-9 with TRBJ1-5; D remains unclear. The V gene's germline CDR1 is SEHNR and CDR2 FQNEAQ (reference sequence). Between the trimmed V and J ends, which lost 1 base and 0 bases, there was a span of 7 bases. The CDR3 has 15 residues. The CDR3 here is CASSLGRRSNQPQHF. CDR3 nucleotides: TGTGCCAGCAGCTTAGGAAGGCGTAGCAATCAGCCCCAGCATTTT.

This clonotype was found a few times. The chain joins TRBV24-1 to TRBJ2-7; D is undetermined. Looked up from germline, CDR1 is KGHDR and CDR2 is SFDVKD. The V and J ends lost 2 bases and 1 base respectively, with 5 bases between them. This CDR3 is built from 13 residues. The CDR3 region is CATSDSISYEQYF. In DNA, the CDR3 is TGTGCCACCAGTGATTCCATTTCCTACGAGCAGTACTTC.

For this clonotype: A read error is possible here, since a much larger clone lies one base away. The J gene is TRBJ2-1, the V gene TRBV20-1; the D gene is possibly TRBD1 (5 bases). CDR3 length: 14 residues. V lost 5 bases and J lost 11, with 22 bases in between. Germline loops: CDR1 DFQATT, CDR2 SNEGSKA (reference sequence). The CDR3 loop is CSAGPETVPKQQFF. For the CDR3, the DNA is TGCAGTGCTGGACCCGAGACAGTCCCAAAACAGCAGTTCTTC.

The chain couples TRBV29-1 to TRBJ2-6, with 10 bases that match TRBD2. The V gene's germline CDR1 is SQVTM and CDR2 ANQGSEA. CDR3 length: 15 residues. Trimming at V came to 4 bases and at J to 4 bases, leaving 4 bases not matched to a gene. CDR3 sequence reads: CSVGLAGSGANVLTF. The CDR3 DNA follows: TGCAGCGTTGGACTAGCGGGCTCCGGGGCCAACGTCCTGACTTTC. The complete variable domain, with remaining parts taken from reference TRBV29-1 and TRBJ2-6, reads SAVISQKPSRDICQRGTSLTIQCQVDSQVTMMFWYRQQPGQSLTLIATANQGSEATYESGFVIDKFPISRPNLTFSTLTVSNMSPEDSSIYLCSVGLAGSGANVLTFGAGSRLTVL.

V usage is TRBV12-3 or TRBV12-4 and J usage is TRBJ2-1; 8 bases map to TRBD1. With 6 bases clipped from V and 13 bases from J, the junction kept 5 bases outside the gene matches. CDR3 size: 11 residues. In nucleotides, the CDR3 is TGTGCCAGCAGCCCAGGACAGGGTCAGTTCTTC. Encoded protein: CASSPGQGQFF.

The V call is TRBV11-2, the J call TRBJ2-3; D gene unclear. This CDR3 spans 17 amino acids. Per germline, CDR1 SGHAT and CDR2 FQNNGV. Trimming removed 1 base from V and 2 bases from J, with 16 bases in between. CDR3 sequence: CASSLVVDDTITDTQYF. The CDR3 DNA sequence: TGTGCCAGCAGCTTAGTAGTTGACGATACGATCACAGATACGCAGTATTTT. Based on the CDR3 plus reference TRBV11-2 and TRBJ2-3, the full variable domain is EAGVAQSPRYKIIEKRQSVAFWCNPISGHATLYWYQQILGQGPKLLIQFQNNGVVDDSQLPKDRFSAERLKGVDSTLKIQPAKLEDSAVYLCASSLVVDDTITDTQYFGPGTRLTVL.

The chain uses TRBV5-1 and TRBJ2-1; D perhaps matches TRBD2 (6 bases). This CDR3 has 14 amino acids. V was cut by 4 bases and J by 10 bases, with 18 bases left in between. Per the germline V gene, CDR1 is SGHRS and CDR2 is YFSETQ. The CDR3 DNA is TGCGCCAGCAGCGGGGACTCTAGGTTCGGGGAGCAGTTCTTC. It encodes CASSGDSRFGEQFF.

This clonotype was seen more than once but under ten times. J is TRBJ2-7 and V is TRBV5-1, with a weak D call TRBD1 (6 bases). CDR3 length: 14 residues. Deletions cut 4 bases from V and 0 bases from J, with 11 bases between. Germline CDR1 is SGHRS and CDR2 is YFSETQ. In DNA form, the CDR3 reads TGCGCCAGCAGCCGGACAGATCCCTCCTACGAGCAGTACTTC. This sequence encodes CASSRTDPSYEQYF.

This clonotype was recorded at least ten times. V usage is TRBV28 and J usage is TRBJ1-6; D remains ambiguous. CDR1 and CDR2 (germline): MDHEN, SYDVKM. The germline V and J ends were trimmed by 1 base and 8 bases, with 15 bases remaining between them. The CDR3 is 16 amino acids. CDR3 nucleotide sequence: TGTGCCAGCAGTTTATCTGGGATCCGAACAGATTCACCCCTCCACTTT. Translated: CASSLSGIRTDSPLHF.